The entry that follows covers one T cell receptor beta chain sequence. During active infection, Seattle patients enrolled and were then monitored through disease. In the study's own analysis: Estimated nucleated cell counts came from reference gene primer amplification. Repertoires were generated with immunoSEQ multiplex PCR, while TCRdb's copy carries only in-frame clones and drops some. The DNA was the basis for D and trimming; V, J and clone size are from that table. The data hold 250,000 to 300,000 clones, with around nine tenths observed a single time. V was shortened by 4 bases and J by 1 base, with 11 bases between the two germline ends. CDR1 is SGDLS and CDR2 is YYNGEE in the germline V gene. The CDR3 runs to 14 residues. These data are taken from a study of blood T cell repertoires in COVID-19. Study background: Acute and convalescent COVID-19 specimens originated in the United States, Italy and Spain. In each case, the material was cDNA or gDNA derived from T cells, B-cell-depleted T cells, or PBMCs.

The chain employs TRBV9 and TRBJ1-1, with D possibly TRBD1 on 5 matching bases. The sequence was obtained from a woman aged 55-70 years with COVID-19, enrolled during active disease. The material sequenced was peripheral blood. CDR3 DNA sequence: TGTGCCAGCAGCCCTGGCCAGGGGAACACTGAAGCTTTCTTT. This codes for CASSPGQGNTEAFF.